The 25 T cell receptor beta chains below were found in one sample sequenced in a study of blood T cell repertoires in COVID-19. Here immunoSEQ multiplex PCR was the method, and the copy in TCRdb shows in-frame clones only, minus some. The profile covers around 140,000 clones, with roughly 88% appearing a single time and over 9.5% taken by the ten largest. Sequencing was carried out using peripheral blood. The receptors originated from a man between 60 and 75 years old with active or convalescent COVID-19.

This clone was found once. The chain employs TRBV7-9 and TRBJ2-1, with 9 positions matching TRBD2. In germline, CDR1 is SEHNR, CDR2 FQNEAQ (reference sequence). The CDR3 has 18 residues. V dropped 5 bases and J dropped 5; count of bases not matched to a gene: 16. CDR3 bases: TGTGCCAGCAGCCCTCGTATAATCGGGACTAGCACCCACAATGAGCAGTTCTTC. This translates into CASSPRIIGTSTHNEQFF.

The gene calls are TRBV28 and TRBJ2-7, with TRBD2 identical over 7 bases. The germline CDR1 and CDR2 sequences are MDHEN and SYDVKM. V lost 3 bases to trimming and J lost 4 bases; unmatched junction nucleotides: 12. The CDR3 sequence is 16 residues long. The CDR3 is CASSFAGEGKIYEQYF. The DNA for the CDR3 is TGTGCCAGCAGTTTCGCGGGGGAGGGGAAAATTTACGAGCAGTACTTC.

The V and J genes are TRBV7-3 and TRBJ2-2; 10 bases map to TRBD1. Looked up from germline, CDR1 is SGHTA and CDR2 is FQGTGA. J lost 4 bases, V lost 6 bases, and 11 bases had no gene match. This CDR3 is built from 17 residues. In DNA form, the CDR3 reads TGTGCCAGCAGGTCTCCCGGGACAGGGGCTATCACCGGGGAGCTGTTTTTT. Protein: CASRSPGTGAITGELFF. The variable domain in full, with the rest retrieved from reference TRBV7-3 and TRBJ2-2, is GAGVSQTPSNKVTEKGKYVELRCDPISGHTALYWYRQSLGQGPEFLIYFQGTGAADDSGLPNDRFFAVRPEGSVSTLKIQRTERGDSAVYLCASRSPGTGAITGELFFGEGSRLTVL.

The gene calls are TRBV20-1 and TRBJ2-7; 11 bases align to TRBD2. The germline V gene encodes CDR1 DFQATT and CDR2 SNEGSKA (reference sequence). The CDR3 runs 15 residues. The junction had 11 bases not matched to a gene; V was cut back by 3 bases and J by 7 bases. CDR3 loop: CSASWQLAGVGEQYF. Here the CDR3 DNA reads TGCAGTGCTAGTTGGCAACTAGCGGGAGTCGGGGAGCAGTACTTC.

The chain combines TRBV21-1 with TRBJ2-4; the DNA was not compared with TRBD2, the D call given in the table. TRBV21-1 is recorded as a pseudogene. The CDR3 loop spans 20 amino acids. CDR3 in DNA: TGTGCCAGCAGCAAAGTATGTCCCCCCGGGGGGACCCTAGCCAAAAACATTCAGTACTTC. It yields the protein CASSKVCPPGGTLAKNIQYF.

CDR3 sequence (DNA): TGTGCCTGGAGTGTGGGGCTTTCCTCTGGAAACACCATATATTTT. This sequence encodes CAWSVGLSSGNTIYF. This chain uses TRBV30 with TRBJ1-3, with D tentatively TRBD1 (5 bases). V lost 0 bases, J lost 0 bases, and 9 bases lay in between. The CDR3 has 15 residues. The germline V gene encodes CDR1 GTSNPN and CDR2 SVGIG (reference sequence).

The DNA of the CDR3 is TGCGCCAGCAGCTTGGGGACTAGCTGGGGCACAGATACGCAGTATTTT. Protein sequence: CASSLGTSWGTDTQYF. This rearrangement joins TRBV5-1 to TRBJ2-3, with TRBD2 matching over 8 bases. V gave up 0 bases and J gave up 1 base; unmatched junction bases: 4. Germline CDR1 and CDR2: SGHRS and YFSETQ. The CDR3 consists of 16 residues.

V and J are TRBV28 and TRBJ2-1; TRBD2 matches at 9 bases. The CDR3 contains 17 residues. Germline assignment: CDR1 MDHEN and CDR2 SYDVKM. The junction had 18 bases not matched to a gene; V was cut back by 8 bases and J by 7 bases. The CDR3 DNA follows: TGTGCCAGCCCCCCCGGCGGTTTGGGCGGGAGGGTGAATGAGCAGTTCTTC. Translated: CASPPGGLGGRVNEQFF. Looking up the rest from reference TRBV28 and TRBJ2-1 gives the full variable domain: DVKVTQSSRYLVKRTGEKVFLECVQDMDHENMFWYRQDPGLGLRLIYFSYDVKMKEKGDIPEGYSVSREKKERFSLILESASTNQTSMYLCASPPGGLGGRVNEQFFGPGTRLTVL.

The chain has TRBV28 and TRBJ2-7, with 13 bases lining up with TRBD2. This CDR3 is built from 15 residues. V shed 6 bases and J 2 bases; nucleotides not matched to a gene: 4. Germline V lookup: CDR1 MDHEN, CDR2 SYDVKM. The CDR3 sequence is CASRPLAGGAYEQYF. The DNA of the CDR3 is TGTGCCAGCAGACCACTAGCGGGAGGGGCCTACGAGCAGTACTTC.

This clone turned up a few times. This chain links TRBV28 with TRBJ1-1; D is ambiguous. V was trimmed by 5 bases and J by 0 bases, leaving 7 bases between them. There are 13 residues in the CDR3. Germline V gives CDR1 MDHEN, CDR2 SYDVKM. CDR3 region: CASSLILNTEAFF. The CDR3 nucleotides read TGTGCCAGCAGTCTAATTTTGAACACTGAAGCTTTCTTT.

This chain joins TRBV11-1 and TRBJ2-7; no clear D. CDR3 length equals 13 residues. In germline, CDR1 is SGHAT, CDR2 FQDESV (reference sequence). V lost 2 bases and J 0 bases, leaving 5 bases between the germline ends. The CDR3, as DNA: TGTGCCAGCAGCTTATCGGGCTCCTACGAGCAGTACTTC. Protein: CASSLSGSYEQYF.

This sequence joins TRBV28 and TRBJ2-1; D may be TRBD2 (6 bases). The germline V and J ends were trimmed by 6 bases and 0 bases, with 18 bases remaining between them. This CDR3 has 17 amino acids. The germline V gene encodes CDR1 MDHEN and CDR2 SYDVKM. The CDR3 protein is CASSLVGGISSYNEQFF. The DNA for the CDR3 is TGTGCCAGCAGCCTGGTCGGGGGAATAAGCTCCTACAATGAGCAGTTCTTC.

The V gene is TRBV5-4, the J gene TRBJ2-1; weak D call: TRBD2 (5 bases). V was clipped by 2 bases and J by 5 bases, with 14 bases between them. The CDR3 is 15 amino acids. In germline, CDR1 is SGHNT, CDR2 YYREEE (reference sequence). In DNA form, the CDR3 reads TGTGCCAGCAGCTTACGGGGTGTAAGGGACAATGAGCAGTTCTTC. Its protein is CASSLRGVRDNEQFF.

The chain links TRBV5-1 to TRBJ1-1; D may be TRBD1 (5 bases). The V end was cut by 0 bases, the J end by 1 base, with 10 bases between. Germline CDR1 and CDR2: SGHRS and YFSETQ. The CDR3 sequence is 15 residues long. The CDR3 DNA sequence: TGCGCCAGCAGCTTGGGACAGACTTGGAACACTGAAGCTTTCTTT. It encodes CASSLGQTWNTEAFF.

The chain carries TRBV19 and TRBJ1-2; 7 bases match TRBD1. The V and J ends lost 6 bases and 6 bases, in that order; junction bases with no gene match: 7. Germline lookup yields CDR1 LNHDA and CDR2 SQIVND (reference sequence). This CDR3 comprises 13 residues. The CDR3 bases are TGTGCCAGTAGAACGGGACAGCACCATGGCTACACCTTC. It specifies CASRTGQHHGYTF.

The genes are TRBV28 and TRBJ2-2; 10 nucleotides align to TRBD2. V dropped 2 bases and J dropped 5; count of bases not matched to a gene: 8. The length of the CDR3 is 17 residues. CDR1 MDHEN and CDR2 SYDVKM come from the germline V gene. For the CDR3, the DNA is TGTGCCAGCAGTTTAGGGGCTAGCGGGAGACGGACCGGGGAGCTGTTTTTT. As protein: CASSLGASGRRTGELFF.

This clone was detected many times. The chain is built from TRBV2 and TRBJ2-7, with 13 bases that match TRBD2. Germline-derived CDR1 and CDR2 are SNHLY and FYNNEI. This CDR3 has 15 amino acids. The V and J ends lost 4 bases and 7 bases, in that order; junction bases with no gene match: 7. The CDR3 bases are TGTGCCAGCAGTGCTGGACTAGCGGGAGTCGGTGAGCAGTACTTC. This encodes CASSAGLAGVGEQYF.

V usage is TRBV7-2 and J usage is TRBJ1-1; perhaps TRBD1 as D (6 bases). This CDR3 region has 15 residues. V dropped 5 bases and J dropped 5 bases, with 18 bases sitting between them. CDR1 SGHTA and CDR2 FQGNSA come from the germline V gene. The CDR3 loop reads CASSLRQGQRTEAFF. The CDR3 DNA is TGTGCCAGCAGCCTCCGCCAGGGGCAAAGAACTGAAGCTTTCTTT.

The chain uses TRBV5-1 and TRBJ1-4; D not resolved. Germline V gene sequence: CDR1 SGHRS, CDR2 YFSETQ. The CDR3 sequence is 14 residues long. V dropped 1 base and J dropped 2 bases, with 6 bases sitting between them. This CDR3 is CASSLLSTNEKLFF. The CDR3 nucleotides are TGCGCCAGCAGCTTGCTGAGTACTAATGAAAAACTGTTTTTT. Supplemented by reference TRBV5-1 and TRBJ1-4, the full variable domain reads KAGVTQTPRYLIKTRGQQVTLSCSPISGHRSVSWYQQTPGQGLQFLFEYFSETQRNKGNFPGRFSGRQFSNSRSEMNVSTLELGDSALYLCASSLLSTNEKLFFGSGTQLSVL.

A single count supports this clone. The V call is TRBV3-1 (or the pseudogene TRBV3-2), the J call TRBJ2-7; 8 positions match TRBD2. CDR3 length: 14 amino acids. Trimming took 4 bases from V and 0 from J; bases not matched to a gene: 2. Germline V gene lookup returns CDR1 LGHDT and CDR2 YNNKEL (reference sequence). CDR3 DNA sequence: TGTGCCAGCAGCCGGCGGGGGGTCTCCTACGAGCAGTACTTC. It is translated as CASSRRGVSYEQYF.

This sequence joins TRBV19 and TRBJ2-7, with D perhaps TRBD2 (7 bases). Germline CDR1 reads LNHDA; CDR2 reads SQIVND (reference sequence). The CDR3 runs to 16 residues. V was pared by 3 bases and J by 5 bases, with 20 bases between. Written as DNA, the CDR3 is TGTGCCAGTAGTATCTACGGGGGGCGATCCCTTGACGAGCAGTACTTC. Amino acids: CASSIYGGRSLDEQYF.

The chain is built from TRBV9 and TRBJ2-5; D is uncertain. Germline lookup yields CDR1 SGDLS and CDR2 YYNGEE. The CDR3 is 18 residues long. Trimming took 0 bases from V and 4 from J, leaving 22 bases between them. The CDR3, as DNA: TGTGCCAGCAGCGTAGAAGACGGTGAATACTACCTCCGAGAGACCCAGTACTTC. Translation: CASSVEDGEYYLRETQYF. Drawing the rest from reference TRBV9 and TRBJ2-5, the complete variable domain is DSGVTQTPKHLITATGQRVTLRCSPRSGDLSVYWYQQSLDQGLQFLIQYYNGEERAKGNILERFSAQQFPDLHSELNLSSLELGDSALYFCASSVEDGEYYLRETQYFGPGTRLLVL.

This rearrangement joins TRBV25-1 to TRBJ2-5; D gene unclear. V was shortened by 8 bases and J by 7 bases, with 11 bases between the two germline ends. This CDR3 is 11 amino acids long. The V gene's germline CDR1 is MGHDK and CDR2 SYGVNS. The CDR3 loop reads CASRLEWTQYF. CDR3 nucleotide sequence: TGTGCCAGCCGACTTGAATGGACCCAGTACTTC.

The chain is built from TRBV6-2 or TRBV6-3 and TRBJ2-1; D is unresolved. The germline gives CDR1 MNHEY, CDR2 SVGEGT. The CDR3 runs 13 residues. Deletions cut 2 bases from V and 7 bases from J, with 9 bases between. CDR3 nucleotide sequence: TGTGCCAGCAGTTACCTCCTTCGGAATGAGCAGTTCTTC. It yields the protein CASSYLLRNEQFF.

This chain uses TRBV4-2 with TRBJ2-7; tentative D call: TRBD2 (5 bases). Germline CDR1 is LGHNA and CDR2 is YNFKEQ. The CDR3 has 15 amino acids. Trimming left V 0 bases short and J 2 bases short, with 11 bases between. This CDR3 reads CASSQEPSSTYEQYF. The DNA of the CDR3 is TGTGCCAGCAGCCAAGAGCCTAGCTCGACCTACGAGCAGTACTTC.